A selection of T cell receptor beta chains follows, all from one sample in a study of CD8+ T cells in alopecia areata. Here immunoSEQ multiplex PCR was the method, and the copy in TCRdb shows in-frame clones only, minus some. The table lists fewer than 100,000 clones, roughly 47% of them singletons, with 0.79% in the top ten. The sample comprised CD4+ T cells sorted from blood. The receptors were gathered from a human donor with alopecia areata. Each CDR3 is given with its conserved first and last residue. D genes are given only for firm matches. Only part of the rows carry a size: once, few, many, or a class if the clone is expanded.

d_call	v_call	j_call	clone_size	cdr3_aa	cdr3_nt
-	TRBV29-1	TRBJ2-1	few	CSVAGRSYNEQFF	TGCAGCGTTGCCGGGCGATCCTACAATGAGCAGTTCTTC
-	TRBV13	TRBJ1-2	-	CASSPRLLIGYTF	TGTGCCAGCAGCCCCCGCTTACTCATCGGCTACACCTTC
-	TRBV29-1	TRBJ1-2	-	CSVAPPGRNYYGYTF	TGCAGCGTTGCTCCCCCAGGGCGGAATTACTATGGCTACACCTTC
TRBD2	TRBV29-1	TRBJ2-1	-	CSTGTSGSNEQFF	TGCAGCACCGGGACTAGCGGGAGCAATGAGCAGTTCTTC
TRBD2	TRBV5-1	TRBJ2-1	once	CASSEPGLGDNEQFF	TGCGCCAGCAGCGAGCCGGGACTAGGGGACAATGAGCAGTTCTTC
-	TRBV30	TRBJ1-5	-	CAWSAGWDQPQHF	TGTGCCTGGAGCGCAGGGTGGGATCAGCCCCAGCATTTT
-	TRBV30	TRBJ1-5	few	CAWSGGNQPQHF	TGTGCCTGGAGTGGGGGGAATCAGCCCCAGCATTTT
TRBD2	TRBV29-1	TRBJ2-7	-	CSVEGASGGAYEQYF	TGCAGCGTTGAAGGGGCTAGCGGGGGGGCTTACGAGCAGTACTTC
-	TRBV28	TRBJ2-5	-	CASTYTQQGIQETQYF	TGTGCCAGCACGTATACTCAACAGGGTATCCAAGAGACCCAGTACTTC
TRBD2	TRBV4-3	TRBJ2-3	few	CASSPRLAGEGDTQYF	TGCGCCAGCAGTCCTAGACTAGCGGGAGAAGGAGATACGCAGTATTTT
-	TRBV29-1	TRBJ2-3	once	CSVDRLTVDTQYF	TGCAGCGTTGACCGACTAACTGTAGATACGCAGTATTTT
-	TRBV7-6	TRBJ1-1	many	CASSLEGHSTEAFF	TGTGCCAGCAGCTTAGAGGGACACAGCACTGAAGCTTTCTTT
TRBD1	TRBV5-6	TRBJ2-5	once	CASSFGTGETQYF	TGTGCCAGCAGCTTCGGGACAGGGGAGACCCAGTACTTC
TRBD1	TRBV28	TRBJ1-2	-	CASSGGQVYGYTF	TGTGCCAGCAGCGGGGGACAGGTCTATGGCTACACCTTC
-	TRBV29-1	TRBJ2-4	-	CSVAGRAKNIQYF	TGCAGCGTTGCTGGGAGAGCCAAAAACATTCAGTACTTC
-	TRBV29-1	TRBJ2-5	-	CSVRPETQYF	TGCAGCGTTAGGCCGGAGACCCAGTACTTC
TRBD1	TRBV30	TRBJ2-5	-	CAWRRRDSIETQYF	TGTGCCTGGAGGCGCCGGGACAGCATAGAGACCCAGTACTTC
TRBD1	TRBV29-1	TRBJ1-1	once	CSVAQGAGTEAFF	TGCAGCGTAGCGCAGGGGGCGGGCACTGAAGCTTTCTTT
-	TRBV29-1	TRBJ1-2	few	CSVSSPRIYGYTF	TGCAGCGTTAGTTCCCCGAGGATCTATGGCTACACCTTC
-	TRBV2	TRBJ1-5	few	CASSEMFSQPQHF	TGTGCCAGCAGTGAAATGTTTTCGCAGCCCCAGCATTTT
-	TRBV2	TRBJ2-4	-	CASSAQSSIQYF	TGTGCCAGCAGTGCTCAATCCAGCATTCAGTACTTC
-	TRBV28	TRBJ2-5	few	CASNLFGHQPYF	TGTGCCAGCAACCTGTTTGGACACCAGCCGTACTTC
TRBD1	TRBV28	TRBJ2-7	-	CASSLSRQGKDEQYF	TGTGCCAGCAGTTTATCCCGACAGGGAAAGGACGAGCAGTACTTC
-	TRBV29-1	TRBJ2-3	-	CSVELDSTDTQYF	TGCAGCGTTGAATTGGATTCCACAGATACGCAGTATTTT
-	TRBV29-1	TRBJ2-1	-	CSVQYNEQFF	TGCAGCGTACAGTACAATGAGCAGTTCTTC
TRBD2	TRBV30	TRBJ2-3	-	CAWTEGLAADTQYF	TGTGCCTGGACCGAGGGACTAGCTGCCGATACGCAGTATTTT
TRBD1	TRBV29-1	TRBJ1-4	few	CSVQGGREKLFF	TGCAGCGTTCAGGGGGGCCGGGAAAAACTGTTTTTT
-	TRBV6-1	TRBJ2-6	-	CASSEAGPPGANVLTF	TGTGCCAGCAGTGAAGCTGGGCCACCTGGGGCCAACGTCCTGACTTTC
-	TRBV15	TRBJ2-4	-	CATSRGGLAKNIQYF	TGTGCCACCAGCAGAGGGGGGCTAGCCAAAAACATTCAGTACTTC
-	TRBV28	TRBJ2-7	-	CVSNAGPYEQYF	TGTGTCAGCAACGCAGGGCCCTACGAGCAGTACTTC
TRBD1	TRBV29-1	TRBJ2-5	few	CSAQGAETQYF	TGCAGCGCCCAGGGGGCTGAGACCCAGTACTTC
TRBD1	TRBV29-1	TRBJ2-3	-	CSVERTGGDTQYF	TGCAGCGTTGAGAGGACAGGGGGGGATACGCAGTATTTT
TRBD1	TRBV2	TRBJ2-6	-	CASSDGTGASGANVLTF	TGTGCCAGCAGTGATGGGACAGGGGCCTCTGGGGCCAACGTCCTGACTTTC
-	TRBV30	TRBJ2-7	-	CAWSFRSSYEQYF	TGTGCCTGGAGCTTCAGGAGCTCCTACGAGCAGTACTTC
-	TRBV29-1	TRBJ2-2	-	CSVEWSRRTGELFF	TGCAGCGTTGAATGGTCTAGGAGGACCGGGGAGCTGTTTTTT
TRBD2	TRBV29-1	TRBJ2-5	few	CSVEGLAEETQYF	TGCAGCGTTGAGGGACTAGCGGAAGAGACCCAGTACTTC
-	TRBV29-1	TRBJ2-3	few	CSVESGSGTDTQYF	TGCAGCGTTGAATCTGGGTCGGGCACAGATACGCAGTATTTT
TRBD2	TRBV15	TRBJ2-2	-	CATSTRSGIGNTGELFF	TGTGCCACCAGCACCAGGAGCGGGATCGGGAACACCGGGGAGCTGTTTTTT
-	TRBV29-1	TRBJ1-1	once	CSVSNLGRATEAFF	TGCAGCGTTTCGAATTTGGGGAGGGCCACTGAAGCTTTCTTT
TRBD2	TRBV29-1	TRBJ2-2	-	CSAGLAGDPTGELFF	TGCAGCGCTGGACTAGCGGGAGACCCCACCGGGGAGCTGTTTTTT
TRBD2	TRBV30	TRBJ2-1	-	CAWSVRGGRADEQFF	TGTGCCTGGAGTGTACGGGGCGGGAGGGCGGATGAGCAGTTCTTC
TRBD1	TRBV6-6	TRBJ2-7	-	CASRSGGQGVKEQYF	TGTGCCAGCAGAAGCGGGGGACAGGGGGTAAAGGAGCAGTACTTC
-	TRBV30	TRBJ2-3	-	CAWSGGPTDTQYF	TGTGCCTGGAGTGGTGGCCCCACAGATACGCAGTATTTT
TRBD2	TRBV27	TRBJ2-3	-	CASSLFSGGTDTQYF	TGTGCCAGCAGTTTATTTAGCGGGGGCACAGATACGCAGTATTTT
-	TRBV4-3	TRBJ2-1	-	CASSQALAHEQFF	TGCGCCAGCAGCCAAGCCCTAGCGCATGAGCAGTTCTTC
TRBD1	TRBV29-1	TRBJ2-5	few	CSGGTDQETQYF	TGCAGCGGTGGGACAGACCAAGAGACCCAGTACTTC
TRBD1	TRBV7-2	TRBJ2-7	-	CASSLGQGSVYEQYF	TGTGCCAGCAGCCTAGGACAGGGGTCCGTTTACGAGCAGTACTTC
TRBD1	TRBV29-1	TRBJ1-1	few	CSTRQGVNTEAFF	TGCAGCACTCGACAGGGCGTAAACACTGAAGCTTTCTTT
-	TRBV18	TRBJ2-4	-	CASSPAVLAKNIQYF	TGTGCCAGCTCACCCGCGGTTCTAGCCAAAAACATTCAGTACTTC
-	TRBV7-3	TRBJ2-1	few	CASSLSPNGAEQFF	TGTGCCAGCAGCTTAAGTCCCAATGGGGCTGAGCAGTTCTTC
-	TRBV3-1/TRBV3-2	TRBJ1-2	-	CASDGYTF	TGTGCCAGTGATGGCTACACCTTC
-	TRBV2	TRBJ2-7	-	CATRGGAYEQYF	TGTGCCACGCGGGGCGGAGCCTACGAGCAGTACTTC